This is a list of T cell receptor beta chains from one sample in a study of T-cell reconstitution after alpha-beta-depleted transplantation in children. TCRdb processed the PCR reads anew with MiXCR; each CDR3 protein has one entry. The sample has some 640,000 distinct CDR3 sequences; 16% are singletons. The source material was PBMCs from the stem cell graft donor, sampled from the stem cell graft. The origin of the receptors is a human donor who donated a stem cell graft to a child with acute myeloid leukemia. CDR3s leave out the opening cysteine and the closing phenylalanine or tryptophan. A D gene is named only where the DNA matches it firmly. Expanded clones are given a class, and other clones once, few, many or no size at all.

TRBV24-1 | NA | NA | ATSDRQVAIQY
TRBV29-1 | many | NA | SVDANYGYT
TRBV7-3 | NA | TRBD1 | ASSLTGGPYNSPLH
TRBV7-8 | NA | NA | ASSLGSKREQF
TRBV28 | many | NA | ASSTTGSAWNEQF
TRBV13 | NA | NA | ASTLRPGTNQETQY
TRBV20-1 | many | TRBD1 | SASTGVGNQPQH
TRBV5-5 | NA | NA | ASSPPEGLRTGELF
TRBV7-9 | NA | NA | ASSFWGSETQY
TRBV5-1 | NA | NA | ASRGGAEAF
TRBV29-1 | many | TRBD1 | SVGGQGPYNEQF
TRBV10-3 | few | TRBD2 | AISGNSGVYNEQF
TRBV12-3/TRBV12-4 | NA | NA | ASGRVTERNQPQH
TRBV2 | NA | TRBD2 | ASSEGFGLGTVHEQY
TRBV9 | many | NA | ASSVGELSYNEQF
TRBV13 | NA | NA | AGLSGGHPPDTQY
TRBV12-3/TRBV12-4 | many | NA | ASSLSRTEAF
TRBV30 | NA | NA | ASGGIGEGFGYT
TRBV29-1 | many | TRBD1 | SVLQGTDTQY
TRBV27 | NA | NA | ASSLWEGDTEAF
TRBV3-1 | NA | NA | ASSQAGLRDTEAF
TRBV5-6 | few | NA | ASSFPGLHNTGELF
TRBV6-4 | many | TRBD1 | ASSDRLDRAGTGELF
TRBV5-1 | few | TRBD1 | ASSPDREVSGYT
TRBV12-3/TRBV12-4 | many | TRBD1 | ASSLDPLGQGRYNEQF
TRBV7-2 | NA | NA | ASSTRTTYQETQY
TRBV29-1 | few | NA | SVGHGRGYT
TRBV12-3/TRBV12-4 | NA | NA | ASRELGPQETQY
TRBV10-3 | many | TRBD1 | ATTGGLSSGNTIY
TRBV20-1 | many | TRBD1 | SATDRGFYNEQF